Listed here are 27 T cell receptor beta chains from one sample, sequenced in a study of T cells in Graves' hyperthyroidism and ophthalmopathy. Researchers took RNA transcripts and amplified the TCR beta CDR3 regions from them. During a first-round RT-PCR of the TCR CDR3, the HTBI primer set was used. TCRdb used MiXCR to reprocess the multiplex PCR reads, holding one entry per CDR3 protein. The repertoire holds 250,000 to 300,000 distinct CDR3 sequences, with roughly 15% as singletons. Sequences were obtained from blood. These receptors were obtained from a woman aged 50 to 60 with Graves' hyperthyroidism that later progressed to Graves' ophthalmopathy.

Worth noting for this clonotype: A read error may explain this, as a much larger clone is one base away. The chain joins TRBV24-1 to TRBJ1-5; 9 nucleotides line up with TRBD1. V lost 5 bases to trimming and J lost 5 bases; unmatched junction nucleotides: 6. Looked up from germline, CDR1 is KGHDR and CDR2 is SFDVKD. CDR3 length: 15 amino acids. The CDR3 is CATSGSRQGDQPQHF. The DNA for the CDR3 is TGTGCCACCAGTGGTTCGAGACAGGGGGATCAGCCCCAGCATTTT.

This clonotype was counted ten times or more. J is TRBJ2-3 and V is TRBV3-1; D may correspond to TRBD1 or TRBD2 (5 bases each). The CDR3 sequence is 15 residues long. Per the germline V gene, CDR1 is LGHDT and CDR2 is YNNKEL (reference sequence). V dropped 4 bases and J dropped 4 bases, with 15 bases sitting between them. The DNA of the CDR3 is TGTGCCAGCAGCCCCTGGGGGAACAGCCCAGATACGCAGTATTTT. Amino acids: CASSPWGNSPDTQYF.

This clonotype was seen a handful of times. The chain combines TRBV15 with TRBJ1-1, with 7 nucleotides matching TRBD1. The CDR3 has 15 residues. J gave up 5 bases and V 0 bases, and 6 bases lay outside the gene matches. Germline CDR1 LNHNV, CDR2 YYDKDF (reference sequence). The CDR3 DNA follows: TGTGCCACCAGCAGAGATGCAGGGGGTGGAACTGAAGCTTTCTTT. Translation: CATSRDAGGGTEAFF.

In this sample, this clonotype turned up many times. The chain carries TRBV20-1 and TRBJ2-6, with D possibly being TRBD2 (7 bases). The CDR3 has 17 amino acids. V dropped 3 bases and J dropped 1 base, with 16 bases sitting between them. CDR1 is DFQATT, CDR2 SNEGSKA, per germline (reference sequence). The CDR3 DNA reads TGCAGTGCTAGCCTGGCAGGGGAGGGGTCTGGGGCCAACGTCCTGACTTTC. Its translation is CSASLAGEGSGANVLTF.

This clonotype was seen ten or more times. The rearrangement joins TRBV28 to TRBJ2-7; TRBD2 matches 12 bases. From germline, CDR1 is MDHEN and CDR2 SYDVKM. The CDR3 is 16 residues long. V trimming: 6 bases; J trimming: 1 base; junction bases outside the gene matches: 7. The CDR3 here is CASSTRLAGVSYEQYF. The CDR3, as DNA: TGTGCCAGCAGCACCCGACTAGCGGGAGTGTCCTACGAGCAGTACTTC.

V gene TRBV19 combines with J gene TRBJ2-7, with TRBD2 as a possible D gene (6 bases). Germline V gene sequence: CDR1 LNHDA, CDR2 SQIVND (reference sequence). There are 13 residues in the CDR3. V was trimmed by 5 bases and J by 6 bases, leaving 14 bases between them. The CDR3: CASSYRGKREQYF. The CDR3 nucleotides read TGTGCCAGTAGTTATCGCGGGAAGCGCGAGCAGTACTTC.

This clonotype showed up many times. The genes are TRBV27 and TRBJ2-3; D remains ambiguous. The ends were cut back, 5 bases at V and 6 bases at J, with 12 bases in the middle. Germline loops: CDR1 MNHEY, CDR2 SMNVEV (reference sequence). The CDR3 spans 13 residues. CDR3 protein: CASSGTLRDTQYF. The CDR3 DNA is TGTGCCAGCAGTGGCACTTTGAGGGATACGCAGTATTTT.

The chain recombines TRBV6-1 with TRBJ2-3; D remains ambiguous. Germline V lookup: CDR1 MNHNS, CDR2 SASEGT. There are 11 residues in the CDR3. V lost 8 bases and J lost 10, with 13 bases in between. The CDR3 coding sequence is TGTGCCAGCCTACAGTCAGGTTCGCAGTATTTT. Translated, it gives CASLQSGSQYF.

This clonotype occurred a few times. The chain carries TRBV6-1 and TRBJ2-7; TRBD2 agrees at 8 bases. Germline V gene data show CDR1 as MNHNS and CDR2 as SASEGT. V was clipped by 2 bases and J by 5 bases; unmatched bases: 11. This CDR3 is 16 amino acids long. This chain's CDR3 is CASSEISSGGGHEQYF. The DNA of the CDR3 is TGTGCCAGCAGTGAAATTTCATCCGGGGGGGGGCACGAGCAGTACTTC.

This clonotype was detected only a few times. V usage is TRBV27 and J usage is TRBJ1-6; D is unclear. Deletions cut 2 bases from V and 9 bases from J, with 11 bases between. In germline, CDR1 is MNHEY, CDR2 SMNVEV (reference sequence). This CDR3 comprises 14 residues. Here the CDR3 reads CASSLTARVSPLHF. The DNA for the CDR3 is TGTGCCAGCAGTTTAACGGCCCGCGTTTCACCCCTCCACTTT.

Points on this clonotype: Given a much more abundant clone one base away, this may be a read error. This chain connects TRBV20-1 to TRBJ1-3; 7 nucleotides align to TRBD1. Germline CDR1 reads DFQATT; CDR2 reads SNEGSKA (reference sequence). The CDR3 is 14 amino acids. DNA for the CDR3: TGCGGTGCGGGACAGAGTTACTCTGGAAACACCATATATTTT. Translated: CGAGQSYSGNTIYF.

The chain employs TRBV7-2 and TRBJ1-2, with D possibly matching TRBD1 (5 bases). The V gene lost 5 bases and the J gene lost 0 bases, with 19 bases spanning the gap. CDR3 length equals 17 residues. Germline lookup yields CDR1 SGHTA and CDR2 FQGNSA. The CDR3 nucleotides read TGTGCCAGCAGCCCGGCAGGGCGTCTTCTAGCTAACTATGGCTACACCTTC. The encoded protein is CASSPAGRLLANYGYTF. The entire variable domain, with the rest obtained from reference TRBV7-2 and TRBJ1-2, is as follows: GAGVSQSPSNKVTEKGKDVELRCDPISGHTALYWYRQSLGQGLEFLIYFQGNSAPDKSGLPSDRFSAERTGGSVSTLTIQRTQQEDSAVYLCASSPAGRLLANYGYTFGSGTRLTVV.

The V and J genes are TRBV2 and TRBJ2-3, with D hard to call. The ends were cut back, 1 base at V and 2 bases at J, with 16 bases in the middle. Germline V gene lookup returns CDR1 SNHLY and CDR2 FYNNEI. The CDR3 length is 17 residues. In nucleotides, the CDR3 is TGTGCCAGCAGTGAAGACGGATCTATGAGGCCCACAGATACGCAGTATTTT. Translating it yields CASSEDGSMRPTDTQYF.

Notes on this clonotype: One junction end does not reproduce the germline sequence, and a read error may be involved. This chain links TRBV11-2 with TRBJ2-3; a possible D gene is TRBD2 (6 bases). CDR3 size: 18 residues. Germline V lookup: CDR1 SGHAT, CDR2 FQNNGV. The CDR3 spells CASRLYLGLAYRTDTQYF. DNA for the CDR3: TGTGCCAGCCGCTTATACCTCGGGCTAGCGTACCGCACAGATACGCAGTATTTT.

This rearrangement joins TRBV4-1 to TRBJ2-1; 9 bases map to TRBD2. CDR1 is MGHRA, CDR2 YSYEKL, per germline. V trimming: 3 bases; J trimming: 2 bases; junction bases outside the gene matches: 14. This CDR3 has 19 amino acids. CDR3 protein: CASSQGTSGLAETYNEQFF. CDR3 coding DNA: TGCGCCAGCAGCCAGGGGACCTCGGGACTAGCAGAAACCTACAATGAGCAGTTCTTC.

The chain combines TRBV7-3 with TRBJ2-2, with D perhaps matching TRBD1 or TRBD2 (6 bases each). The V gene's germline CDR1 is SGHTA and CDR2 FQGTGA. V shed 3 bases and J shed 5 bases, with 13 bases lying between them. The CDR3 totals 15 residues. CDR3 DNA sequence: TGTGCCAGCAGCTTTAAGGGGGGCCATACCGGGGAGCTGTTTTTT. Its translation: CASSFKGGHTGELFF.

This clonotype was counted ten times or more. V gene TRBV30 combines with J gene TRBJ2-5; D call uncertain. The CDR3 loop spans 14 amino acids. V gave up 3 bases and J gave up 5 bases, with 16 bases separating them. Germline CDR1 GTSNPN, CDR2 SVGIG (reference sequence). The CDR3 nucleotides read TGTGCCTGGAGCCCAAAGGGTGGGGTGGAGACCCAGTACTTC. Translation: CAWSPKGGVETQYF.

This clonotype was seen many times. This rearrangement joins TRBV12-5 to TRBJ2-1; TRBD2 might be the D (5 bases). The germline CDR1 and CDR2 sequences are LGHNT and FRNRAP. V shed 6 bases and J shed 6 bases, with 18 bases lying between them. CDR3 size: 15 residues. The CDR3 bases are TGTGCTAGTGGCCCTAGCAGCCCCTCCCCCAATGAGCAGTTCTTC. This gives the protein CASGPSSPSPNEQFF.

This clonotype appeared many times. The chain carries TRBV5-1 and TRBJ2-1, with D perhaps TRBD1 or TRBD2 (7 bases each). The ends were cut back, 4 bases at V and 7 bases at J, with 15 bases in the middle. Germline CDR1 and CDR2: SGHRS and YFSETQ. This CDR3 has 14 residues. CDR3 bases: TGCGCCAGCAGCAGCGGGACAGAAGGTAATGAGCAGTTCTTC. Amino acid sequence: CASSSGTEGNEQFF.

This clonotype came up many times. The CDR3 loop reads CASSHGTGTGGSYEQYF. The CDR3 DNA sequence: TGTGCCAGCAGCCACGGAACCGGGACAGGGGGTTCCTACGAGCAGTACTTC. V gene TRBV4-2 combines with J gene TRBJ2-7; 11 bases agree with TRBD1. The CDR3 has 17 amino acids. CDR1 is LGHNA and CDR2 is YNFKEQ in the germline V gene. J lost 1 base, V lost 3 bases, and 8 bases had no gene match.

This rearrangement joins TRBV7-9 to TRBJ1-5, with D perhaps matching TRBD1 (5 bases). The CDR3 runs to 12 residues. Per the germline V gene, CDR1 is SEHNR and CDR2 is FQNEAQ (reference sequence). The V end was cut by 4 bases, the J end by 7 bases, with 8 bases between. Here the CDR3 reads CASSYGAQPQHF. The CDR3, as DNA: TGTGCCAGCAGCTATGGGGCGCAGCCCCAGCATTTT.

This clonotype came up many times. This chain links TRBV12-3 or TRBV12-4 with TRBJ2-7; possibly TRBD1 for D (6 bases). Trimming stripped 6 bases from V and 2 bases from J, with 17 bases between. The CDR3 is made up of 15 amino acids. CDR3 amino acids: CASRHTGKGPYEQYF. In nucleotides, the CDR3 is TGTGCCAGCAGGCATACAGGGAAAGGACCCTACGAGCAGTACTTC.

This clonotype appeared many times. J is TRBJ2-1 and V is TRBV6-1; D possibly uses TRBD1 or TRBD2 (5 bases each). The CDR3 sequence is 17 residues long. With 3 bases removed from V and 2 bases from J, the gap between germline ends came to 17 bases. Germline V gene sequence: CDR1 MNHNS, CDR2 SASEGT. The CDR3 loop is CASSDWGPQGTYNEQFF. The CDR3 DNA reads TGTGCCAGCAGTGATTGGGGACCCCAAGGAACCTACAATGAGCAGTTCTTC.

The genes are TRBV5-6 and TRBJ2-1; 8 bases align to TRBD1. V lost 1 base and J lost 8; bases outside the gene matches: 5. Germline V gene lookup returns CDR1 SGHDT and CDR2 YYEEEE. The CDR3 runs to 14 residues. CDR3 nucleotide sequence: TGTGCCAGCAGCTTGTCAGGGGGCAGTGATGAGCAGTTCTTC. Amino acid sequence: CASSLSGGSDEQFF.

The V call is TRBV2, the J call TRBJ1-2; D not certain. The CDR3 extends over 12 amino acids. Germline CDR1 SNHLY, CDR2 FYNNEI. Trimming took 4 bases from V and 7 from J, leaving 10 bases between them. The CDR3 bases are TGTGCCAGCAGTGGGCCGGCGGGTGGCTACACCTTC. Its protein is CASSGPAGGYTF.

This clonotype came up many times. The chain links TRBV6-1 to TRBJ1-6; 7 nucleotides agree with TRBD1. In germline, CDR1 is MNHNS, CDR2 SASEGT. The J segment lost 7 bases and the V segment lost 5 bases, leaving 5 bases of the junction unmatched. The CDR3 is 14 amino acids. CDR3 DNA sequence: TGTGCCAGCAGTTCCTGGGACAGAAATTCACCCCTCCACTTT. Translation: CASSSWDRNSPLHF.

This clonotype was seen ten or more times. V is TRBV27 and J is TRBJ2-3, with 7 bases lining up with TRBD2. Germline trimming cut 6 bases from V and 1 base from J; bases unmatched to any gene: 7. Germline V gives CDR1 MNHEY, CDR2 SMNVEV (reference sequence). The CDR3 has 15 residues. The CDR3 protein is CASSQLADRTDTQYF. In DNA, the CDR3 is TGTGCCAGCAGCCAGCTAGCGGATCGCACAGATACGCAGTATTTT.